These 3 T cell receptor beta chains came from one sample sequenced in a study of post-analysis software for immune sequencing data. Prepared TCR beta cDNA libraries contained unique molecular identifiers. TCRdb re-called the PCR reads through MiXCR, storing one row per CDR3 protein. The repertoire consists of hundreds of thousands of distinct CDR3 sequences, with less than 35% occurring once and the leading ten covering under 0.7%. The study's findings and limits: In patients, a few TRBV segments were more frequent than in controls, with TRBV5-6, TRBV5-1 and TRBV20-1 among them.

No antigen is known for these receptors. Sequenced sample: blood. The receptors come from a girl aged 10 to 17 with multiple sclerosis.

The table lists this clonotype with a few counts. V usage is TRBV4-1 and J usage is TRBJ2-3; unclear D gene. V gave up 1 base and J gave up 2 bases, with 10 bases separating them. Germline V lookup: CDR1 MGHRA, CDR2 YSYEKL. This CDR3 contains 15 residues. The CDR3 sequence: CASSQGLYSTDTQYF. CDR3 coding DNA: TGCGCCAGCAGCCAAGGACTTTATTCCACAGATACGCAGTATTTT.

J is TRBJ1-2 and V is TRBV4-2, with TRBD1 identical over 9 bases. The V gene end was trimmed by 6 bases and the J gene end by 8 bases; junction bases not matched to a gene: 10. CDR1 and CDR2 from the germline V gene are LGHNA and YNFKEQ. This CDR3 has 14 amino acids. The CDR3 nucleotides are TGTGCCAGCAGACCTAACCGGGACAGGGAGGGCTACACCTTC. Amino acid sequence: CASRPNRDREGYTF.

This clonotype has more than one count but fewer than ten. CDR3 amino acids: CASSLGIAGARHEQFF. The CDR3 bases are TGCGCCAGCAGCCTGGGGATCGCGGGAGCCCGTCATGAGCAGTTCTTC. This sequence joins TRBV5-1 and TRBJ2-1; 7 bases are shared with TRBD2. V lost 4 bases to trimming and J lost 8 bases; unmatched junction nucleotides: 15. The length of the CDR3 is 16 residues. Looked up from germline, CDR1 is SGHRS and CDR2 is YFSETQ.